This T cell receptor (beta chain) appears in the sequencing data of a study of chemoradiotherapy in HPV16-positive cancers. Whole-study context: Candidate HPV-specific T-cell clones and common TCR motifs came from functional assays in a couple of HPV16-positive patients. Whole-study findings and limits: HPV-specific T cells were functionally defined from only two HPV16-positive patients. Candidate HPV-specific clones and E7-related TCR motifs grew in tumor during treatment.

Germline lookup yields CDR1 KGHSH and CDR2 LQKENI. This CDR3 region has 18 residues. V was pared by 1 base and J by 0 bases, with 16 bases between. As regards this clone: Its antigen remains unknown.

Clones were sequenced by immunoSEQ multiplex PCR, and TCRdb holds only the in-frame ones, with some missing. The sample has 6,000 to 9,500 clones, 80% to 90% seen once. The rearrangement uses TRBV18 and TRBJ1-3; D perhaps matches TRBD1 (6 bases). This material consisted of tumor tissue, taken from a patient who underwent chemoradiotherapy. The clonotype comes from a human donor with HPV-associated anogenital cancer. CDR3 nucleotide sequence: TGTGCCAGCTCACCACAACAAGACAGGAGGGACTCTGGAAACACCATATATTTT. Encoded protein: CASSPQQDRRDSGNTIYF.